This T cell receptor beta chain originates from a study of T cells after yellow fever vaccination. This CDR3 is built from 14 residues. V lost 5 bases and J 2 bases, leaving 12 bases between the germline ends. CDR1 is MNHNY and CDR2 is SVGAGI in the germline V gene (reference sequence). This clonotype was recorded a few times. Its specificity is unknown. Overall study results and limits: The study noted that FACS-sorted repertoires could contain abundant clonotypes contaminating from the bulk population. Although most clonotypes did not, a small share appeared in both CD4 and CD8 compartments. The secondary T-cell response peaked on day 5, not day 15, but was weaker.

TCRdb independently ran MiXCR on the 5' RACE reads; one entry per CDR3 protein. The profile shows about 320,000 distinct CDR3 sequences, approximately 13% of them singletons. Sequences were derived from CD4+ T cells sorted from PBMCs, sampled 15 days after the yellow fever booster vaccination. The origin of this receptor is a man between 18 and 29 years old who received the YFV17D yellow fever vaccine. The rearrangement uses TRBV6-6 and TRBJ2-5; TRBD1 is a possible D gene (5 bases). CDR3: CASSPATVQETQYF. In DNA form, the CDR3 reads TGTGCCAGCAGTCCCGCGACAGTACAAGAGACCCAGTACTTC.